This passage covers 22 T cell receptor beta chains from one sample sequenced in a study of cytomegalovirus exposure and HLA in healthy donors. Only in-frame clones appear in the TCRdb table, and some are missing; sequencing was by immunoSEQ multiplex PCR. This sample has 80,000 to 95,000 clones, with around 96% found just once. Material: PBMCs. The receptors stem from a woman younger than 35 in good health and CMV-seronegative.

CDR3 DNA: TGTGCCAGTAGCGACGCCGGGACAGAGAGCTCCTACGAGCAGTACTTC. Protein: CASSDAGTESSYEQYF. The genes are TRBV19 and TRBJ2-7; 7 bases are a match to TRBD1. CDR3 size: 16 residues. Losses at the gene ends were 6 bases for V and 0 bases for J; bases not matched to a gene: 11. Germline lookup yields CDR1 LNHDA and CDR2 SQIVND (reference sequence).

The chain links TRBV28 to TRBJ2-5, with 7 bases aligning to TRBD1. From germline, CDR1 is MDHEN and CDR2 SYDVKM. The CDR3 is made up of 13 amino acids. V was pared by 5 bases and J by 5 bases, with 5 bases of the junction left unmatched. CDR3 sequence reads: CASSPDRWETQYF. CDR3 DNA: TGTGCCAGCAGTCCGGACAGGTGGGAGACCCAGTACTTC.

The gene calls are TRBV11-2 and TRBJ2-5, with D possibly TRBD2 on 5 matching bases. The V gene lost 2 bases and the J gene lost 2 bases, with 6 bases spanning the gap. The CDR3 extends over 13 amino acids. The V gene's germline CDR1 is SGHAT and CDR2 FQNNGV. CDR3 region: CASSLWEQETQYF. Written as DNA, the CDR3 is TGTGCCAGCAGCTTATGGGAGCAAGAGACCCAGTACTTC.

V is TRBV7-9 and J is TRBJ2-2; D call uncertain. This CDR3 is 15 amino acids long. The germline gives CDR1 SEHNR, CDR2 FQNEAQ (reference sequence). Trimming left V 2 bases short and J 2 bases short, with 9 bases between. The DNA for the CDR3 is TGTGCCAGCAGCTTAAGGCAGGCTAACACCGGGGAGCTGTTTTTT. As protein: CASSLRQANTGELFF.

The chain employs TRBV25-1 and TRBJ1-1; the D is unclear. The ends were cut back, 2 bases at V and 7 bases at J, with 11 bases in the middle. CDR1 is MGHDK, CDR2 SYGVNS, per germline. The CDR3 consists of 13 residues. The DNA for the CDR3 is TGTGCCAGCAGTGAACCACATCAAGATGAAGCTTTCTTT. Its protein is CASSEPHQDEAFF.

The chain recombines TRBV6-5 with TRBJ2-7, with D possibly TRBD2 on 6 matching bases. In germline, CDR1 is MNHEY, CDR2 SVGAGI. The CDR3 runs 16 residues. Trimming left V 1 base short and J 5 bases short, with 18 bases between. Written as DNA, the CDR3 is TGTGCCAGCAGTTACTTGGGCGGGATGGGGGTTGACGAGCAGTACTTC. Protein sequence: CASSYLGGMGVDEQYF.

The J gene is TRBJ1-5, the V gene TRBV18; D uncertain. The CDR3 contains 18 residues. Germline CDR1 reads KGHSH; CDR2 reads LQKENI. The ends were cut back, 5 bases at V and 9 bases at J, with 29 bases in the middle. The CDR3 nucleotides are TGTGCCAGCTCAACTCGGGTTACCAGATATCAGCCCTCCATGCCCCAGCATTTT. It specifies CASSTRVTRYQPSMPQHF.

CDR3 loop: CASSLTVVAYEQYF. DNA for the CDR3: TGCGCCAGCAGCTTGACGGTCGTTGCCTACGAGCAGTACTTC. The chain couples TRBV5-1 to TRBJ2-7; D is unresolved. CDR3 length: 14 amino acids. Deletions cut 1 base from V and 2 bases from J, with 10 bases between. Per the germline V gene, CDR1 is SGHRS and CDR2 is YFSETQ. Full variable domain (outside the CDR3, taken from reference TRBV5-1 and TRBJ2-7): KAGVTQTPRYLIKTRGQQVTLSCSPISGHRSVSWYQQTPGQGLQFLFEYFSETQRNKGNFPGRFSGRQFSNSRSEMNVSTLELGDSALYLCASSLTVVAYEQYFGPGTRLTVT.

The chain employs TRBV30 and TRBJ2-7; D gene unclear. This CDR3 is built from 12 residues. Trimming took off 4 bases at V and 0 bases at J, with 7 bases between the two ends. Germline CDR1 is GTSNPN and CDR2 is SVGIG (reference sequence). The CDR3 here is CAWTESSYEQYF. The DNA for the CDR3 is TGTGCCTGGACCGAGAGCTCCTACGAGCAGTACTTC.

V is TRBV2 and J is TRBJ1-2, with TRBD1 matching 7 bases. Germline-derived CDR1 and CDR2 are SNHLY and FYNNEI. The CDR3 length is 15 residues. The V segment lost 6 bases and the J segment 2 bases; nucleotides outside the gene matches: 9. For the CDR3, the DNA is TGTGCCAGCAGCGAAACAGGGGTCCTAAACTATGGCTACACCTTC. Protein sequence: CASSETGVLNYGYTF.

This CDR3 reads CASRASGVNEQFF. The DNA for the CDR3 is TGTGCCAGCAGGGCCTCCGGGGTGAATGAGCAGTTCTTC. V and J are TRBV28 and TRBJ2-1, with a possible D match to TRBD2 (5 bases). From germline, CDR1 is MDHEN and CDR2 SYDVKM. CDR3 length equals 13 residues. Trimming took off 6 bases at V and 7 bases at J, with 13 bases between the two ends.

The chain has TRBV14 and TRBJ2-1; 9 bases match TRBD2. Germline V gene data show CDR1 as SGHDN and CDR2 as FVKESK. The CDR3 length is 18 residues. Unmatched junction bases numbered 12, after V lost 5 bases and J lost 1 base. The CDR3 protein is CASSTRTLAGRSYNEQFF. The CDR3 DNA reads TGTGCCAGCAGCACACGGACGCTAGCGGGAAGATCCTACAATGAGCAGTTCTTC.

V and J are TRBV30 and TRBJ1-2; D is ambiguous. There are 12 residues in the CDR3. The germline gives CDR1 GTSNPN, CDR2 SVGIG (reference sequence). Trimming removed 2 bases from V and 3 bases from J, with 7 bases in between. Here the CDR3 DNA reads TGTGCCTGGAGTCCCTCCGACTATGGCTACACCTTC. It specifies CAWSPSDYGYTF.

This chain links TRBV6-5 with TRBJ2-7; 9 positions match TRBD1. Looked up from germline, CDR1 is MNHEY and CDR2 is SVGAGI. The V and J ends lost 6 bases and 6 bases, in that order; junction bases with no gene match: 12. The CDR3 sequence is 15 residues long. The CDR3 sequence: CASRRITGGAGEQYF. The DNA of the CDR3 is TGTGCCAGCAGACGAATTACAGGGGGCGCCGGCGAGCAGTACTTC.

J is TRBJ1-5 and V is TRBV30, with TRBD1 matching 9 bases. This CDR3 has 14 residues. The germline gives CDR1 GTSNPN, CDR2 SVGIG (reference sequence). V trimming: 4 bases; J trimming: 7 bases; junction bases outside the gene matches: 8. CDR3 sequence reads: CAWNPGQGTQPQHF. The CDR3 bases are TGTGCCTGGAACCCGGGACAGGGCACACAGCCCCAGCATTTT.

CDR3 sequence reads: CAASGAYEQYF. CDR3 DNA: TGTGCCGCGAGCGGAGCCTACGAGCAGTACTTC. The chain combines TRBV2 with TRBJ2-7; D may be TRBD2 (5 bases). V was clipped by 11 bases and J by 2 bases, with 10 bases between them. The CDR3 loop spans 11 amino acids. Looked up from germline, CDR1 is SNHLY and CDR2 is FYNNEI.

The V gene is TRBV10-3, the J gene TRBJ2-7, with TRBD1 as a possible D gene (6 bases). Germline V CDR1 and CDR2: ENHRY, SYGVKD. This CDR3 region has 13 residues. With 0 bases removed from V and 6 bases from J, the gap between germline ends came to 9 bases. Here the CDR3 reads CAISESGQTEQYF. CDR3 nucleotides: TGTGCCATCAGTGAGTCAGGACAGACCGAGCAGTACTTC.

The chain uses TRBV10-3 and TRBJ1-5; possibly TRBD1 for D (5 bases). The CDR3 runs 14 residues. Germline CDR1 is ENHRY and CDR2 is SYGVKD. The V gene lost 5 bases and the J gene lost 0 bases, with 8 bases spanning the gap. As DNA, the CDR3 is TGTGCCATCAGTCTCACAGGTAGCAATCAGCCCCAGCATTTT. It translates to CAISLTGSNQPQHF.

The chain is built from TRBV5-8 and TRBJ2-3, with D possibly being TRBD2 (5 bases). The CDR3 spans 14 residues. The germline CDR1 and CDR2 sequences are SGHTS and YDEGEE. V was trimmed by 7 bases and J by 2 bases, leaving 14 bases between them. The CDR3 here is CASARSGFTDTQYF. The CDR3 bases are TGTGCCAGCGCTCGGAGCGGATTCACAGATACGCAGTATTTT.

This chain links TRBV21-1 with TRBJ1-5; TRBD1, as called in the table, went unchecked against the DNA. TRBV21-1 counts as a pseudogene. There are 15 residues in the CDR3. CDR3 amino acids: CASSRGHLRGQPQHF. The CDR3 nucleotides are TGTGCCAGCAGCAGGGGACATCTAAGGGGACAGCCCCAGCATTTT.

DNA of the CDR3: TGTGCCAGCAGCTTAGCCGTAGCGGGGGTCCAAGAGACCCAGTACTTC. Protein product: CASSLAVAGVQETQYF. V gene TRBV5-5 combines with J gene TRBJ2-5, with 9 nucleotides matching TRBD2. This CDR3 is built from 16 residues. Germline-derived CDR1 and CDR2 are SGHKS and YYEKEE (reference sequence). V lost 2 bases and J lost 1; bases outside the gene matches: 6.

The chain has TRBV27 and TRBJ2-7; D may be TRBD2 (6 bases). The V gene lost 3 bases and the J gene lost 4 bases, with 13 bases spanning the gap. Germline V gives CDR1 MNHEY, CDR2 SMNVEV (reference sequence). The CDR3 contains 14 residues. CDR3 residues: CASSFAGGPYEQYF. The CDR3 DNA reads TGTGCCAGCAGTTTCGCAGGAGGGCCTTACGAGCAGTACTTC.